Listed below are T cell receptor beta chains from one sample, sequenced in a study of preoperative IRX-2 immunotherapy in early breast cancer. The table came from immunoSEQ multiplex PCR; TCRdb's copy has only in-frame clones and leaves some out. The repertoire holds tens of thousands of clones, with roughly 89% as singletons. Sample collection was performed from a patient treated with IRX-2 immunotherapy. The receptors derive from a human donor with breast cancer. The CDR3 runs from the conserved cysteine through the conserved F or W. A D gene is named only where the DNA matches it firmly. Rows give clone size only sometimes, using once, few, many, or a class for an expanded clone.

16 | TRBD1 | - | TRBJ2-5 | TRBV7-9 | TGTGCCAGCAGCCCGCGGTTAGGGACAGTACAAGAGACCCAGTACTTC | CASSPRLGTVQETQYF
14 | TRBD1 | - | TRBJ1-1 | TRBV11-3 | TGTGCCAGCAGTTCGGGACAGGGGAACACTGAAGCTTTCTTT | CASSSGQGNTEAFF
16 | TRBD2 | - | TRBJ2-5 | TRBV19 | TGTGCCAGTAGTATATTTGGCGGGGGGGCATGGGAGACCCAGTACTTC | CASSIFGGGAWETQYF
13 | TRBD1 | - | TRBJ1-4 | TRBV7-9 | TGTGCCAGCAGGTGGGACAGTAATGAAAAACTGTTTTTT | CASRWDSNEKLFF
13 | - | - | TRBJ1-4 | TRBV30 | TGTGCCTGGAGTAAGGCAACTAATGAAAAACTGTTTTTT | CAWSKATNEKLFF
14 | TRBD1 | - | TRBJ1-2 | TRBV2 | TGTGCCAGTGCCGTTACAGGGGTCCCCTATGGCTACACCTTC | CASAVTGVPYGYTF
14 | TRBD1 | - | TRBJ1-1 | TRBV5-1 | TGCGCCAGCAGCTTGAGGACAGGGGGAACTGAAGCTTTCTTT | CASSLRTGGTEAFF
18 | - | - | TRBJ2-7 | TRBV10-3 | TGTGCCATCAGTGAGCGGACTGGAGCTAGCGCCCTGTTATACGAGCAGTACTTC | CAISERTGASALLYEQYF
16 | TRBD1 | - | TRBJ2-7 | TRBV7-7 | TGTGCCAGCAGCCCCGTGACAGGGGGAGCCTCCTACGAGCAGTACTTC | CASSPVTGGASYEQYF
19 | - | - | TRBJ2-7 | TRBV10-3 | TGTGCCATCAGTGAGTCGGGGGCAGGGGGGGGTGCTGGGAACTACGAGCAGTACTTC | CAISESGAGGGAGNYEQYF
11 | - | - | TRBJ1-4 | TRBV20-1 | TGCAGTGCTTTCCGGGGGGAAAAACTGTTTTTT | CSAFRGEKLFF
12 | - | - | TRBJ2-7 | TRBV6-6 | TGTGCCAGCAGTTCCGGACCCTACGAGCAGTACTTC | CASSSGPYEQYF
13 | - | - | TRBJ1-6 | TRBV28 | TGTGCCAGCAGGTACAGGTCGAAATCACCCCTCCACTTT | CASRYRSKSPLHF
14 | - | - | TRBJ2-7 | TRBV7-2 | TGTGCCAGCAGCATAAGACGGAGCTCCTACGAGCAGTACTTC | CASSIRRSSYEQYF
14 | - | - | TRBJ1-1 | TRBV7-2 | TGTGCCAGCAGCTACTCTTGGGGGTCCACTGAAGCTTTCTTT | CASSYSWGSTEAFF
13 | - | - | TRBJ1-4 | TRBV18 | TGTGCCAGCTCACCGGAGGGTAGAGAAAAACTGTTTTTT | CASSPEGREKLFF
16 | TRBD1 | - | TRBJ2-5 | TRBV12-5 | TGTGCTAGTGGTTTGGTACTGAACAGGGGGAGGGAGACCCAGTACTTC | CASGLVLNRGRETQYF
15 | - | - | TRBJ1-3 | TRBV19 | TGTGCCAGTAGTATAGACGGAACCTCTGGAAACACCATATATTTT | CASSIDGTSGNTIYF
15 | TRBD2 | - | TRBJ2-5 | TRBV6-1 | TGTGCCAGCCTGGGGGGGGGTGGGAACCAAGAGACCCAGTACTTC | CASLGGGGNQETQYF
15 | - | - | TRBJ1-5 | TRBV7-2 | TGTGCCAGCAGCTTAGCCGGGCAGGTTTATCAGCCCCAGCATTTT | CASSLAGQVYQPQHF
16 | - | - | TRBJ2-7 | TRBV28 | TGTGCCAGCAGTATGCCCGGACTTAAGAGCTCCTACGAGCAGTACTTC | CASSMPGLKSSYEQYF
14 | TRBD2 | - | TRBJ2-1 | TRBV7-2 | TGTGCCAGCAGCATCTTCGGGGGGGAGTATGAGCAGTTCTTC | CASSIFGGEYEQFF
12 | - | once | TRBJ2-1 | TRBV18 | TGTGCCAGCTCACCAAGAGAAAATGAGCAGTTCTTC | CASSPRENEQFF
15 | TRBD2 | - | TRBJ2-3 | TRBV27 | TGTGCCAGCAGTTTAACTAGCGGGGGGTACAGTACGCAGTATTTT | CASSLTSGGYSTQYF
15 | - | - | TRBJ1-4 | TRBV5-1 | TGCGCCAGCAGCTTGGCCGGAGGAACTAATGAAAAACTGTTTTTT | CASSLAGGTNEKLFF
14 | - | once | TRBJ1-4 | TRBV6-5 | TGTGCCAGCAGTCGACAGGATTTGGGGGAAAAACTGTTTTTT | CASSRQDLGEKLFF
14 | TRBD1 | - | TRBJ1-4 | TRBV10-3 | TGTGCCATCAGCGAAGAGGGGGCAGGGGAAAAACTGTTTTTT | CAISEEGAGEKLFF
16 | - | - | TRBJ1-5 | TRBV19 | TGTGCCAGTAGTTGGGCGAGGAGCCATAGCAATCAGCCCCAGCATTTT | CASSWARSHSNQPQHF
16 | - | - | TRBJ1-3 | TRBV18 | TGTGCCAGCTCACCCTCGGGGGGAGTCTCTGGAAACACCATATATTTT | CASSPSGGVSGNTIYF
13 | - | - | TRBJ2-5 | TRBV10-1 | TGCGCCAGCAGTCCGGACACCCAAGAGACCCAGTACTTC | CASSPDTQETQYF
15 | TRBD2 | - | TRBJ2-5 | TRBV5-1 | TGCGCCAGCACCTTAGCGGGAGTAGGGCAAGAGACCCAGTACTTC | CASTLAGVGQETQYF
15 | TRBD2 | - | TRBJ2-7 | TRBV9 | TGTGCCAGCAGCCCCCCGGGGCGGGAGCTCAACGAGCAGTACTTC | CASSPPGRELNEQYF
11 | - | - | TRBJ1-1 | TRBV30 | TGTGCCTGGAAACAGAACACTGAAGCTTTCTTT | CAWKQNTEAFF
15 | - | - | TRBJ2-1 | TRBV7-8 | TGTGCCAGCAGCTTCGACGCGAGCTCCTACAATGAGCAGTTCTTC | CASSFDASSYNEQFF
14 | TRBD1 | - | TRBJ1-4 | TRBV4-1 | TGCGCCAGCAGCCGCGGGACAGGGAGTGAAAAACTGTTTTTT | CASSRGTGSEKLFF
17 | - | - | TRBJ2-6 | TRBV28 | TGTGCCAGCAGTAAATGGGTGGTAGGTTCTGGGGCCAACGTCCTGACTTTC | CASSKWVVGSGANVLTF
15 | TRBD2 | - | TRBJ2-1 | TRBV7-2 | TGTGCCAGCAGAATAGCGGGGGGGCGTTACAATGAGCAGTTCTTC | CASRIAGGRYNEQFF
17 | TRBD2 | - | TRBJ2-7 | TRBV27 | TGTGCCAGCAGACCCGGGACTAGCGGGAGATCGAACCACGAGCAGTACTTC | CASRPGTSGRSNHEQYF
14 | - | - | TRBJ2-1 | TRBV30 | TGTGCCTGGAGTGTGTGGGGCGCGGACAATGAGCAGTTCTTC | CAWSVWGADNEQFF
15 | TRBD1 | - | TRBJ1-3 | TRBV6-5 | TGTGCCAGCAGTTACTCGACAGGGTCTGGAAACACCATATATTTT | CASSYSTGSGNTIYF
15 | TRBD2 | - | TRBJ2-3 | TRBV10-3 | TGTGCCATCACTATAAGCGGGGGGGGCACAGATACGCAGTATTTT | CAITISGGGTDTQYF